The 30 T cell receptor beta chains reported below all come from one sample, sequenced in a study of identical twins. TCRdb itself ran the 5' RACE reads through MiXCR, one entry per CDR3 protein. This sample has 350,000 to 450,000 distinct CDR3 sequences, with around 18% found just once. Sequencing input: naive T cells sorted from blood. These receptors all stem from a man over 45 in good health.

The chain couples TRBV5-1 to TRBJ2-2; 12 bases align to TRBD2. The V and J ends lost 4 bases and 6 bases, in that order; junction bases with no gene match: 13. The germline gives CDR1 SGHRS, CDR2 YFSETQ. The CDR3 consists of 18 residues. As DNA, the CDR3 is TGCGCCAGCAGCCAAATCCCCTCTAGCGGGGGGGCCCCCGGGGAGCTGTTTTTT. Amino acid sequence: CASSQIPSSGGAPGELFF.

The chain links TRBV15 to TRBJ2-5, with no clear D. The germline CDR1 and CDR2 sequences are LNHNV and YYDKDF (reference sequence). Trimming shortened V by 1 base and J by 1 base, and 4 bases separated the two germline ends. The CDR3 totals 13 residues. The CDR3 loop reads CATSRVSQETQYF. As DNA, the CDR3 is TGTGCCACCAGCAGAGTTAGCCAAGAGACCCAGTACTTC.

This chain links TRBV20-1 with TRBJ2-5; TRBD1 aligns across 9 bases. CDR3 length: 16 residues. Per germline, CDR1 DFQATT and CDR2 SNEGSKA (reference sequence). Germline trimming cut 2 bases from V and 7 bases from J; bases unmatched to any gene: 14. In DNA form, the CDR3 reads TGCAGTGCTAGACCCCCCTGGGGACAGGGTGGGGGGACCCAGTACTTC. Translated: CSARPPWGQGGGTQYF.

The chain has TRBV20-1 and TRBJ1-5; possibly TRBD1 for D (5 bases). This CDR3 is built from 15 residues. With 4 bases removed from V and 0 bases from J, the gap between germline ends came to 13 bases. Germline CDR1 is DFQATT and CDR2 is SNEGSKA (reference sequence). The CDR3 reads CSANRAGPSNQPQHF. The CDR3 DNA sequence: TGCAGTGCTAATAGGGCAGGGCCTAGCAATCAGCCCCAGCATTTT.

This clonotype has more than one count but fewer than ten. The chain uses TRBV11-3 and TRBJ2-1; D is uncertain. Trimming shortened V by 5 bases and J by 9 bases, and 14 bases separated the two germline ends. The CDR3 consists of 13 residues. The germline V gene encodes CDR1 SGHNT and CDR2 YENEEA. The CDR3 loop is CASSPYSVGEQFF. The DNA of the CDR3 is TGTGCCAGCAGCCCCTACAGCGTGGGTGAGCAGTTCTTC.

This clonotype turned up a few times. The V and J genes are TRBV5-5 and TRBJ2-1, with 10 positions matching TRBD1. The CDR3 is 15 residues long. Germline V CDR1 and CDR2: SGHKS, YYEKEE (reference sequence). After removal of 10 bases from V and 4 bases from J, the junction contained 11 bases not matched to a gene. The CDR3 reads CAGSTGTGAYNEQFF. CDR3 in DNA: TGTGCCGGCTCAACCGGGACAGGGGCTTACAATGAGCAGTTCTTC.

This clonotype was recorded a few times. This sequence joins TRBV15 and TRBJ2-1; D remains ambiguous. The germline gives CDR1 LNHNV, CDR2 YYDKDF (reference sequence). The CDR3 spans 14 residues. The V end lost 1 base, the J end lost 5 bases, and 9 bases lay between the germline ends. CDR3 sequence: CATSRATGHNEQFF. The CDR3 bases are TGTGCCACCAGCAGAGCTACTGGCCACAATGAGCAGTTCTTC.

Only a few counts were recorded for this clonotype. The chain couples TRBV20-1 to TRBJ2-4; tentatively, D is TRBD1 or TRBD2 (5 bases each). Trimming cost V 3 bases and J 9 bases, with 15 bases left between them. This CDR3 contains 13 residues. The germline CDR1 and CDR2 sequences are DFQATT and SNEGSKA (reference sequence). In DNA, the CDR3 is TGCAGTGCTAGCGCCGGGGCAGTGGGCATTCAGTACTTC. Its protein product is CSASAGAVGIQYF.

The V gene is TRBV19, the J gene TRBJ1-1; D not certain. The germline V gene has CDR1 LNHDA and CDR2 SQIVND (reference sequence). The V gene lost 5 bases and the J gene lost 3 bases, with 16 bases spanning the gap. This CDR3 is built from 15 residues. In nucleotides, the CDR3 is TGTGCCAGTAGTCCCATGGTAGGGTTGGACACTGAAGCTTTCTTT. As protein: CASSPMVGLDTEAFF. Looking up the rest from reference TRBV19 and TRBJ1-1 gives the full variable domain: DGGITQSPKYLFRKEGQNVTLSCEQNLNHDAMYWYRQDPGQGLRLIYYSQIVNDFQKGDIAEGYSVSREKKESFPLTVTSAQKNPTAFYLCASSPMVGLDTEAFFGQGTRLTVV.

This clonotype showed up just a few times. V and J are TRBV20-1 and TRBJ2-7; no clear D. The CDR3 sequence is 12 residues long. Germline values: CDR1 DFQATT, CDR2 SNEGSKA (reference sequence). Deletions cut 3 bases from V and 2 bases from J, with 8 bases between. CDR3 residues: CSARWMTYEQYF. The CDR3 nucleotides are TGCAGTGCTAGGTGGATGACCTACGAGCAGTACTTC.

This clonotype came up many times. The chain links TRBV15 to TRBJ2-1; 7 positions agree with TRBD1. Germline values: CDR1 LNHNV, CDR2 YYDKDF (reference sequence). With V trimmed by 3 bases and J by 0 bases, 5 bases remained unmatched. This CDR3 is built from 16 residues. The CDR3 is CATSRTDRSSYNEQFF. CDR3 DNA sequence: TGTGCCACCAGCAGGACGGACAGGAGCTCCTACAATGAGCAGTTCTTC.

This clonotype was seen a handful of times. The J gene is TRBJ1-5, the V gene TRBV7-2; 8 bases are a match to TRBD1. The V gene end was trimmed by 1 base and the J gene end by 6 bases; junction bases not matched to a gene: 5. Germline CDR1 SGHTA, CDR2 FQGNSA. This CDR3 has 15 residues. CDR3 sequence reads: CASSLVQGAGQPQHF. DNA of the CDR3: TGTGCCAGCAGCTTAGTCCAGGGGGCCGGTCAGCCCCAGCATTTT. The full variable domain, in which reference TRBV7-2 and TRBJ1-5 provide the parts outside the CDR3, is GAGVSQSPSNKVTEKGKDVELRCDPISGHTALYWYRQSLGQGLEFLIYFQGNSAPDKSGLPSDRFSAERTGGSVSTLTIQRTQQEDSAVYLCASSLVQGAGQPQHFGDGTRLSIL.

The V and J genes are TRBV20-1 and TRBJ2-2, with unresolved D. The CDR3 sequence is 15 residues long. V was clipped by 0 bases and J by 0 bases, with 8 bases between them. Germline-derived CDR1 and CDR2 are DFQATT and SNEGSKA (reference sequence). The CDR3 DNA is TGCAGTGCTAGAGATGGGCACACGAACACCGGGGAGCTGTTTTTT. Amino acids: CSARDGHTNTGELFF.

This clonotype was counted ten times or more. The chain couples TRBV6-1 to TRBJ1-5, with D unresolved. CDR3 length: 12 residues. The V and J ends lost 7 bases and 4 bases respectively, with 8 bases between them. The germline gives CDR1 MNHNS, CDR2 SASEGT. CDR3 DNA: TGTGCCAGCACAGTCTTAAATCAGCCCCAGCATTTT. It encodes CASTVLNQPQHF.

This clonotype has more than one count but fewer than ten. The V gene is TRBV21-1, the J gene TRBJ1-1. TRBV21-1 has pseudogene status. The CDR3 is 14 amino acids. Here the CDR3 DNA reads TGTGCCAGCAGCAAAGGAACCAGGCATTATGAAGCTTTCTTT. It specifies CASSKGTRHYEAFF.

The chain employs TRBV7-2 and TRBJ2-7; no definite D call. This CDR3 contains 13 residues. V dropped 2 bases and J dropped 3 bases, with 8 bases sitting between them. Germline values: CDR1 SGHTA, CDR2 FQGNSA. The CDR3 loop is CASSLLAHYEQYF. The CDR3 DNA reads TGTGCCAGCAGCTTACTGGCCCACTACGAGCAGTACTTC.

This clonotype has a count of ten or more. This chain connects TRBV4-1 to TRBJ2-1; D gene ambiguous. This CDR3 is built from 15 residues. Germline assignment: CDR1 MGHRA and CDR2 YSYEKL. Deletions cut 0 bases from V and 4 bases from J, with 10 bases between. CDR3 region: CASSQDLPAYNEQFF. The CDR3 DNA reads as TGCGCCAGCAGCCAAGATCTCCCAGCTTACAATGAGCAGTTCTTC.

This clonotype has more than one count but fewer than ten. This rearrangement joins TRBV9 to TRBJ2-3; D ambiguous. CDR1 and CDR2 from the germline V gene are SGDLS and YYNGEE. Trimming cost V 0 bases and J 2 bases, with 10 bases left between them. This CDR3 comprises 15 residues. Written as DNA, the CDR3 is TGTGCCAGCAGCGTAGTAAGCGATTTCACAGATACGCAGTATTTT. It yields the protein CASSVVSDFTDTQYF.

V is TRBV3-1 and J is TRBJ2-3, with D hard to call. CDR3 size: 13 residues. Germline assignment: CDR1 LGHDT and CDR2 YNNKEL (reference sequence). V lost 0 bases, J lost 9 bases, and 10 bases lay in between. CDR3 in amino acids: CASSQDVMQTQYF. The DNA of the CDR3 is TGTGCCAGCAGCCAAGACGTTATGCAAACGCAGTATTTT.

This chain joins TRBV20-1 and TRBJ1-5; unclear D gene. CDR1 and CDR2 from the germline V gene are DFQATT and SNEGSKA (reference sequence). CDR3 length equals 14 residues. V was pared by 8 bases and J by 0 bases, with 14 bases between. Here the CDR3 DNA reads TGCAGTCCCGGACCGCAAAGTAGCAATCAGCCCCAGCATTTT. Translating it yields CSPGPQSSNQPQHF.

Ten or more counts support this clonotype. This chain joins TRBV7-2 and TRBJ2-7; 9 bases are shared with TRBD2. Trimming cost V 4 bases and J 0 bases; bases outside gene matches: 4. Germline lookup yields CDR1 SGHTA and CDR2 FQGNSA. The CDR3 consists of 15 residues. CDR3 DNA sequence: TGTGCCAGCAGCTCCTTTAGCGGGAGCTCCTACGAGCAGTACTTC. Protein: CASSSFSGSSYEQYF. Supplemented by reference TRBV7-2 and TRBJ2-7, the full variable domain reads GAGVSQSPSNKVTEKGKDVELRCDPISGHTALYWYRQSLGQGLEFLIYFQGNSAPDKSGLPSDRFSAERTGGSVSTLTIQRTQQEDSAVYLCASSSFSGSSYEQYFGPGTRLTVT.

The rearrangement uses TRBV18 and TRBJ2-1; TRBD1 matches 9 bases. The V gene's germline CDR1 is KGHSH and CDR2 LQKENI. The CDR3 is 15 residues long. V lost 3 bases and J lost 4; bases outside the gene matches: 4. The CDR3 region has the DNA TGTGCCAGCTCACCTAGACAGGGGGAGTACAATGAGCAGTTCTTC. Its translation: CASSPRQGEYNEQFF.

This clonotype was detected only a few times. CDR3 in DNA: TGTGCCAGCAGCGTAGTGGCAGGGGGTAGGAACACTGAAGCTTTCTTT. This gives the protein CASSVVAGGRNTEAFF. This chain uses TRBV9 with TRBJ1-1, with 7 bases aligning to TRBD1. The J segment lost 1 base and the V segment lost 0 bases, leaving 6 bases of the junction unmatched. This CDR3 contains 16 residues. CDR1 SGDLS and CDR2 YYNGEE come from the germline V gene.

The CDR3 nucleotides are TGTGCCAGCTCCTACGCAGGGAGGGACAATGAGCAGTTCTTC. It yields the protein CASSYAGRDNEQFF. This chain connects TRBV27 to TRBJ2-1, with 7 positions matching TRBD2. J gave up 5 bases and V 8 bases, and 9 bases lay outside the gene matches. Germline V lookup: CDR1 MNHEY, CDR2 SMNVEV (reference sequence). The length of the CDR3 is 14 residues.

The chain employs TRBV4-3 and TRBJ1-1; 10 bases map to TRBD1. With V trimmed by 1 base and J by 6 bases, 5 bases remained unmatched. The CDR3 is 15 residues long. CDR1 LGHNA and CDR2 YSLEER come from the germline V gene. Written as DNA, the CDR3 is TGCGCCAGCAGCCAAGTAGGACAGGGGGATCCTGAAGCTTTCTTT. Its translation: CASSQVGQGDPEAFF.

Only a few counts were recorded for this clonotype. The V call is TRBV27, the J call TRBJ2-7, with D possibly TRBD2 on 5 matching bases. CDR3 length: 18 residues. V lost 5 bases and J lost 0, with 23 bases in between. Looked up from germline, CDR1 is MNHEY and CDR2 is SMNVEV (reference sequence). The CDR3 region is CASSITAGVPSPSYEQYF. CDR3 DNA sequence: TGTGCCAGCAGTATAACGGCCGGGGTCCCTAGTCCCTCCTACGAGCAGTACTTC.

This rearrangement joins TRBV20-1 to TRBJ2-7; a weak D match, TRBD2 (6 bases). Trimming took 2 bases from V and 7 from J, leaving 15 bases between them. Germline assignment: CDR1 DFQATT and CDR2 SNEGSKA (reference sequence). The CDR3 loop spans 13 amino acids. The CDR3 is CSARIGTVGEQYF. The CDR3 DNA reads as TGCAGTGCTAGAATCGGGACTGTGGGGGAGCAGTACTTC.

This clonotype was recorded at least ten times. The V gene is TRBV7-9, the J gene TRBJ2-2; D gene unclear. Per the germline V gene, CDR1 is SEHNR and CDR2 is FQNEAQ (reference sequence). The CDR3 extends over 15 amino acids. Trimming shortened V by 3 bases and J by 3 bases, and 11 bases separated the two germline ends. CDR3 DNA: TGTGCCAGCAGCTTCAACAATGGGGACACCGGGGAGCTGTTTTTT. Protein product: CASSFNNGDTGELFF.

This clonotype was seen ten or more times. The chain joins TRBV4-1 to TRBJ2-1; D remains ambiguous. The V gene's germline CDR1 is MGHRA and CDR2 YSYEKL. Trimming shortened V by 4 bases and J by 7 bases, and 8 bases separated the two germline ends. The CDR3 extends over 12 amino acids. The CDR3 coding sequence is TGCGCCAGCAGCCCGCTGGGGAATGAGCAGTTCTTC. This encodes CASSPLGNEQFF.

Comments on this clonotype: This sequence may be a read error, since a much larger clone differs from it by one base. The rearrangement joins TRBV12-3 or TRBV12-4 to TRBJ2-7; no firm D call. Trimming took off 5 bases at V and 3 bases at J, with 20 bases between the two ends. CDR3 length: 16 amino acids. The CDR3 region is CASSHGRETGRYEQYF. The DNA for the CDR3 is TGTGCCAGCAGTCATGGAAGAGAGACTGGACGCTACGAGCAGTACTTC.